A single sample is the source of the 15 T cell receptor beta chains below, sequenced in a study of T cell changes during pregnancy in multiple sclerosis. The assay was immunoSEQ multiplex PCR, and TCRdb's table has in-frame clones only and misses some. The data contain about 80,000 clones, roughly nine tenths of them singletons. This specimen consisted of peripheral blood, obtained before pregnancy. These TCRs come from a female donor with multiple sclerosis, enrolled in a pregnancy study.

The rearrangement links TRBV18 to TRBJ2-5; the match to TRBD2 covers 7 bases. The CDR3 runs 15 residues. V lost 2 bases, J lost 7 bases, and 10 bases stayed unmatched. The germline gives CDR1 KGHSH, CDR2 LQKENI. The CDR3 loop is CASSPGLADPWTQYF. The CDR3 nucleotides are TGTGCCAGCTCACCAGGGCTAGCGGACCCGTGGACCCAGTACTTC.

The V gene is TRBV5-5, the J gene TRBJ2-7; D gene ambiguous. The V and J ends lost 0 bases and 2 bases respectively, with 6 bases between them. This CDR3 comprises 13 residues. Per the germline V gene, CDR1 is SGHKS and CDR2 is YYEKEE (reference sequence). The CDR3 protein is CASSLGAPYEQYF. CDR3 bases: TGTGCCAGCAGCTTGGGGGCGCCCTACGAGCAGTACTTC.

The rearrangement uses TRBV7-9 and TRBJ2-7; 8 bases are a match to TRBD2. Unmatched junction bases numbered 8, after V lost 2 bases and J lost 5 bases. The CDR3 is 15 amino acids. Germline V gene data show CDR1 as SEHNR and CDR2 as FQNEAQ (reference sequence). Written as DNA, the CDR3 is TGTGCCAGCAGCTTAACGGGCGGGAGGATCGACGAGCAGTACTTC. The encoded protein is CASSLTGGRIDEQYF.

V is TRBV7-3 and J is TRBJ1-1; D is undetermined. The germline V gene has CDR1 SGHTA and CDR2 FQGTGA. Trimming pared 6 bases from V and 1 base from J, leaving 9 bases between. There are 13 residues in the CDR3. The CDR3 bases are TGTGCCAGCAGGGAGGGAGGGAACACTGAAGCTTTCTTT. It is translated as CASREGGNTEAFF.

V is TRBV6-4 and J is TRBJ2-3; a possible D gene is TRBD2 (6 bases). V was trimmed by 2 bases and J by 10 bases, leaving 22 bases between them. Germline V gene data show CDR1 as MRHNA and CDR2 as SNTAGT. This CDR3 is built from 16 residues. The CDR3 spells CASSDEAGTPTNAQYF. CDR3 DNA: TGTGCCAGCAGTGACGAGGCGGGAACCCCAACCAATGCGCAGTATTTT.

This chain joins TRBV2 and TRBJ2-7, with 7 positions matching TRBD1. CDR3 size: 13 residues. Per germline, CDR1 SNHLY and CDR2 FYNNEI. Losses at the gene ends were 4 bases for V and 4 bases for J; bases not matched to a gene: 4. CDR3 amino acids: CASSVGTVYEQYF. The CDR3 DNA sequence: TGTGCCAGCAGTGTCGGGACAGTTTACGAGCAGTACTTC.

The rearrangement uses TRBV7-3 and TRBJ2-5; possibly TRBD1 for D (6 bases). The length of the CDR3 is 15 residues. Germline lookup yields CDR1 SGHTA and CDR2 FQGTGA. V lost 1 base to trimming and J lost 2 bases, with 11 bases between them. The CDR3 coding sequence is TGTGCCAGCAGCTTAAGGGGGCTGGATCAAGAGACCCAGTACTTC. Protein product: CASSLRGLDQETQYF.

The genes are TRBV9 and TRBJ2-7; D may be TRBD2 (6 bases). Germline V gene lookup returns CDR1 SGDLS and CDR2 YYNGEE. Trimming pared 4 bases from V and 7 bases from J, leaving 15 bases between. CDR3 size: 13 residues. CDR3 nucleotide sequence: TGTGCCAGCAGCCCCCCTGGGGGGTGGGAGCAGTACTTC. Translated, it gives CASSPPGGWEQYF.

V gene TRBV4-2 combines with J gene TRBJ2-7; the D gene is possibly TRBD1 (7 bases). The CDR3 contains 18 residues. From germline, CDR1 is LGHNA and CDR2 YNFKEQ. With 1 base removed from V and 2 bases from J, the gap between germline ends came to 21 bases. DNA of the CDR3: TGTGCCAGCAGCCAAGTGTCGAGAGGAGGGGACAGCCCCTACGAGCAGTACTTC. Translated: CASSQVSRGGDSPYEQYF.

The J gene is TRBJ2-1, the V gene TRBV7-6; TRBD2 aligns across 7 bases. This CDR3 contains 12 residues. CDR1 and CDR2 from the germline V gene are SGHVS and FNYEAQ. The J segment lost 7 bases and the V segment lost 11 bases, leaving 8 bases of the junction unmatched. The CDR3 reads CAGGRGSNEQFF. The CDR3 bases are TGTGCCGGAGGCCGCGGGAGTAATGAGCAGTTCTTC. Variable domain in full (rest from reference TRBV7-6 and TRBJ2-1): GAGVSQSPRYKVTKRGQDVALRCDPISGHVSLYWYRQALGQGPEFLTYFNYEAQQDKSGLPNDRFSAERPEGSISTLTIQRTEQRDSAMYRCAGGRGSNEQFFGPGTRLTVL.

V gene TRBV4-1 combines with J gene TRBJ2-3, with D perhaps TRBD1 (7 bases). CDR3 length equals 16 residues. V gave up 5 bases and J gave up 3 bases, with 18 bases separating them. The V gene's germline CDR1 is MGHRA and CDR2 YSYEKL. The CDR3 here is CASSGRQGGLTDTQYF. CDR3 coding DNA: TGCGCCAGCAGCGGCAGGCAGGGGGGTCTTACAGATACGCAGTATTTT.

V usage is TRBV5-1 and J usage is TRBJ2-1, with TRBD2 matching 9 bases. Germline V gene lookup returns CDR1 SGHRS and CDR2 YFSETQ. With V trimmed by 1 base and J by 4 bases, 3 bases remained unmatched. This CDR3 contains 15 residues. The CDR3 loop reads CASSLIAGAYNEQFF. The CDR3 DNA reads TGCGCCAGCAGCTTGATAGCGGGAGCTTACAATGAGCAGTTCTTC.

V gene TRBV10-2 combines with J gene TRBJ2-7, with 13 bases identical to TRBD2. The trim removed 8 bases at V and 4 bases at J, leaving 8 bases unmatched. The CDR3 length is 15 residues. From germline, CDR1 is WSHSY and CDR2 SAAADI. The CDR3: CASGGLAGVGYEQYF. DNA of the CDR3: TGCGCCAGCGGAGGACTAGCGGGAGTAGGTTACGAGCAGTACTTC.

The DNA of the CDR3 is TGTGCCATCAGTGCTTCAGGGGGCACGGGGAATGAAAAACTGTTTTTT. Protein: CAISASGGTGNEKLFF. The chain links TRBV10-3 to TRBJ1-4; 8 nucleotides line up with TRBD1. The J segment lost 5 bases and the V segment lost 4 bases, leaving 9 bases of the junction unmatched. The CDR3 extends over 16 amino acids. In germline, CDR1 is ENHRY, CDR2 SYGVKD.

The chain joins TRBV5-6 to TRBJ2-2; perhaps TRBD1 as D (6 bases). V dropped 6 bases and J dropped 6 bases, with 15 bases sitting between them. This CDR3 is built from 14 residues. Per germline, CDR1 SGHDT and CDR2 YYEEEE. The CDR3 protein is CASKTNRVPGELFF. In DNA, the CDR3 is TGTGCCAGCAAGACAAACAGGGTCCCCGGGGAGCTGTTTTTT.